The 31 T cell receptor beta chains below all came from one sample that was sequenced in a study of blood T cell repertoires in COVID-19. Using immunoSEQ multiplex PCR, the repertoire was profiled, and TCRdb retains in-frame clones only, with some absent. The profile shows about 250,000 clones, 85% to 90% of them singletons. Sequencing was done on a sample of PBMCs or T cells enriched from blood (not recorded which). These receptors were collected from a man aged 35 to 55 who had recovered from COVID-19.

Turning to this clone: A much bigger clone sits one base away, suggesting this may be a read error. V and J are TRBV6-5 and TRBJ1-1, with D tentatively TRBD1 (6 bases). V lost 6 bases and J 1 base, leaving 9 bases between the germline ends. The germline V gene has CDR1 MNHEY and CDR2 SVGAGI. This CDR3 is 13 amino acids long. The CDR3 loop is CASSRTENTEAFF. The CDR3 DNA follows: TGTGCCAGCAGCCGGACAGAGAACACTGAAGCTTTCTTT.

CDR3 coding DNA: TGTGCCAGCAGTCCTTCAGGGGGCTGGGGAAACACCATATATTTT. This encodes CASSPSGGWGNTIYF. The J gene is TRBJ1-3, the V gene TRBV2; TRBD1 matches 8 bases. The CDR3 contains 15 residues. Unmatched junction bases numbered 7, after V lost 5 bases and J lost 4 bases. Germline CDR1 SNHLY, CDR2 FYNNEI.

V usage is TRBV28 and J usage is TRBJ1-1, with D perhaps TRBD1 (6 bases). Germline CDR1 and CDR2: MDHEN and SYDVKM. This CDR3 region has 17 residues. Trimming pared 4 bases from V and 2 bases from J, leaving 20 bases between. CDR3: CASSSGQLIGVNTEAFF. CDR3 bases: TGTGCCAGCAGTTCTGGACAGCTCATCGGGGTAAACACTGAAGCTTTCTTT.

The chain joins TRBV2 to TRBJ1-2; D unclear. CDR3 length: 12 residues. Per germline, CDR1 SNHLY and CDR2 FYNNEI. The V end lost 4 bases, the J end lost 4 bases, and 7 bases lay between the germline ends. In DNA form, the CDR3 reads TGTGCCAGCAGTGGCCACGGCTATGGCTACACCTTC. Protein sequence: CASSGHGYGYTF.

The chain uses TRBV10-3 and TRBJ2-7, with TRBD2 matching 15 bases. The CDR3 runs 19 residues. Trimming at V came to 4 bases and at J to 0 bases, leaving 10 bases not matched to a gene. Germline lookup yields CDR1 ENHRY and CDR2 SYGVKD. The CDR3 DNA reads as TGTGCCATCAGTGTTAGGGGGACTAGCGGGAGGACTAACTCCTACGAGCAGTACTTC. Its protein product is CAISVRGTSGRTNSYEQYF.

The genes are TRBV19 and TRBJ2-1; 9 bases agree with TRBD2. Per the germline V gene, CDR1 is LNHDA and CDR2 is SQIVND (reference sequence). CDR3 length equals 21 residues. V lost 0 bases and J lost 0; bases outside the gene matches: 15. CDR3 coding DNA: TGTGCCAGTAGTATAGATATTGTCGTAAGCGGGGGGTGGAGCTCCTACAATGAGCAGTTCTTC. Encoded protein: CASSIDIVVSGGWSSYNEQFF.

V and J are TRBV27 and TRBJ2-3; D ambiguous. The CDR3 consists of 15 residues. V lost 7 bases and J 1 base, leaving 15 bases between the germline ends. Germline CDR1 and CDR2: MNHEY and SMNVEV (reference sequence). CDR3 region: CASKPYQIRTDTQYF. The CDR3 DNA sequence: TGTGCCAGCAAACCGTATCAGATTCGCACAGATACGCAGTATTTT.

The chain recombines TRBV29-1 with TRBJ1-2, with D hard to call. Deletions cut 7 bases from V and 2 bases from J, with 14 bases between. From germline, CDR1 is SQVTM and CDR2 ANQGSEA. CDR3 length: 13 residues. Here the CDR3 DNA reads TGCAGCGACAACGGTTCGGGGAACTATGGCTACACCTTC. This sequence encodes CSDNGSGNYGYTF.

This clone was picked up one time. The chain has TRBV27 and TRBJ1-1, with D possibly matching TRBD1 (6 bases). The germline V gene encodes CDR1 MNHEY and CDR2 SMNVEV (reference sequence). Between the trimmed V and J ends, which lost 3 bases and 4 bases, there was a span of 12 bases. The CDR3 contains 14 residues. The CDR3 spells CASSFGGSGTEAFF. The CDR3 DNA reads as TGTGCCAGCAGTTTTGGGGGCTCAGGCACTGAAGCTTTCTTT.

J is TRBJ2-2 and V is TRBV5-1; no clear D. The CDR3 runs 13 residues. V was shortened by 0 bases and J by 6 bases, with 6 bases between the two germline ends. Germline V lookup: CDR1 SGHRS, CDR2 YFSETQ. CDR3 in DNA: TGCGCCAGCAGCTTGGTGAGCCCCGGGGAGCTGTTTTTT. This codes for CASSLVSPGELFF. Supplemented by reference TRBV5-1 and TRBJ2-2, the full variable domain reads KAGVTQTPRYLIKTRGQQVTLSCSPISGHRSVSWYQQTPGQGLQFLFEYFSETQRNKGNFPGRFSGRQFSNSRSEMNVSTLELGDSALYLCASSLVSPGELFFGEGSRLTVL.

In the case of this clone: At the DNA level, this CDR3 is encoded by other sequences in the same sample as well. V and J are TRBV7-9 and TRBJ2-5, with 7 bases that match TRBD2. In germline, CDR1 is SEHNR, CDR2 FQNEAQ (reference sequence). The CDR3 is made up of 14 amino acids. With 4 bases clipped from V and 1 base from J, the junction kept 3 bases outside the gene matches. Written as DNA, the CDR3 is TGTGCCAGCAGCTCCCCGGGGGGCCAAGAGACCCAGTACTTC. It specifies CASSSPGGQETQYF.

V gene TRBV6-2 or TRBV6-3 combines with J gene TRBJ1-2; tentatively, D is TRBD1 (5 bases). The germline gives CDR1 MNHEY, CDR2 SVGEGT. The CDR3 has 13 residues. Trimming left V 7 bases short and J 8 bases short, with 17 bases between. DNA of the CDR3: TGTGCCAGCACTTTCTCTTCAGGGTGGGGCTACACCTTC. Its protein product is CASTFSSGWGYTF.

The chain couples TRBV7-9 to TRBJ1-2; 11 nucleotides agree with TRBD1. Germline CDR1 is SEHNR and CDR2 is FQNEAQ (reference sequence). The trim removed 1 base at V and 4 bases at J, leaving 8 bases unmatched. The CDR3 extends over 17 amino acids. Here the CDR3 reads CASSLEGQGAYFYGYTF. The CDR3 nucleotides are TGTGCCAGCAGCTTAGAAGGACAGGGGGCCTACTTCTATGGCTACACCTTC.

This clone was counted once. This sequence joins TRBV9 and TRBJ1-6, with D unclear. The V end was cut by 4 bases, the J end by 10 bases, with 21 bases between. The CDR3 has 16 amino acids. Germline lookup yields CDR1 SGDLS and CDR2 YYNGEE. CDR3 sequence (DNA): TGTGCCAGCAGCACCCGTAGGAGGGAGGATGGATCACCCCTCCACTTT. This sequence encodes CASSTRRREDGSPLHF.

Concerning this clone: This CDR3 is also generated by other DNA sequences in the sample. The chain combines TRBV28 with TRBJ2-7; 10 nucleotides line up with TRBD2. The CDR3 length is 13 residues. The ends lost 8 bases at V and 4 bases at J; junction bases unmatched: 5. CDR1 and CDR2 from the germline V gene are MDHEN and SYDVKM. CDR3 nucleotide sequence: TGTGCCAGCGAGCGGGAGGGCCTGTACGAGCAGTACTTC. Translated: CASEREGLYEQYF.

The chain links TRBV6-5 to TRBJ1-4; weak D call: TRBD1 (5 bases). V gave up 10 bases and J gave up 0 bases, with 12 bases separating them. CDR1 and CDR2 from the germline V gene are MNHEY and SVGAGI. The CDR3 covers 14 residues. CDR3 nucleotides: TGTGCCACTCAGGGCGACGCAACTAATGAAAAACTGTTTTTT. This encodes CATQGDATNEKLFF.

The chain carries TRBV5-1 and TRBJ2-5, with D tentatively TRBD1 (5 bases). Germline lookup yields CDR1 SGHRS and CDR2 YFSETQ. The CDR3 runs to 14 residues. Trimming removed 0 bases from V and 4 bases from J, with 10 bases in between. CDR3 sequence reads: CASSLEITGETQYF. For the CDR3, the DNA is TGCGCCAGCAGCTTGGAAATTACAGGAGAGACCCAGTACTTC. Supplemented by reference TRBV5-1 and TRBJ2-5, the full variable domain reads KAGVTQTPRYLIKTRGQQVTLSCSPISGHRSVSWYQQTPGQGLQFLFEYFSETQRNKGNFPGRFSGRQFSNSRSEMNVSTLELGDSALYLCASSLEITGETQYFGPGTRLLVL.

This clone was observed once. The chain joins TRBV28 to TRBJ2-5, with 9 bases lining up with TRBD1. The V gene end was trimmed by 2 bases and the J gene end by 4 bases; junction bases not matched to a gene: 5. CDR3 length: 15 amino acids. Germline V lookup: CDR1 MDHEN, CDR2 SYDVKM. CDR3 protein: CASSLLRTGVETQYF. DNA for the CDR3: TGTGCCAGCAGTTTACTGAGGACAGGGGTAGAGACCCAGTACTTC. The variable domain in full, completed from reference TRBV28 and TRBJ2-5, reads DVKVTQSSRYLVKRTGEKVFLECVQDMDHENMFWYRQDPGLGLRLIYFSYDVKMKEKGDIPEGYSVSREKKERFSLILESASTNQTSMYLCASSLLRTGVETQYFGPGTRLLVL.

As concerns this clone: At one of its ends the junction is not consistent with the germline gene, which may arise from a read error. The chain joins TRBV3-1 (or the pseudogene TRBV3-2) to TRBJ1-3, with D unresolved. Germline CDR1 and CDR2: LGHDT and YNNKEL (reference sequence). CDR3 length: 15 residues. The CDR3 sequence: CASSRSTDSGNTIYF. In DNA form, the CDR3 reads TGTGCCAGCAGCCGAAGTACGGACTCTGGAAACACCATTTATTTT.

The V and J genes are TRBV5-6 and TRBJ1-6; 8 nucleotides agree with TRBD1. The germline gives CDR1 SGHDT, CDR2 YYEEEE. Germline trimming cut 0 bases from V and 10 bases from J; bases unmatched to any gene: 12. This CDR3 is built from 17 residues. CDR3 sequence (DNA): TGTGCCAGCAGCTTGGAGGGTGCAGGGGGCGCGGGGTCACCCCTCCACTTT. Amino acid sequence: CASSLEGAGGAGSPLHF. Variable domain in full (rest from reference TRBV5-6 and TRBJ1-6): DAGVTQSPTHLIKTRGQQVTLRCSPKSGHDTVSWYQQALGQGPQFIFQYYEEEERQRGNFPDRFSGHQFPNYSSELNVNALLLGDSALYLCASSLEGAGGAGSPLHFGNGTRLTVT.

The chain couples TRBV5-1 to TRBJ2-1; possible D gene TRBD2, 5 bases. Germline CDR1 is SGHRS and CDR2 is YFSETQ. The CDR3 contains 14 residues. Between the trimmed V and J ends, which lost 5 bases and 0 bases, there was a span of 9 bases. CDR3 sequence reads: CASRPGSSYNEQFF. CDR3 nucleotide sequence: TGCGCCAGCAGACCGGGGAGCTCCTACAATGAGCAGTTCTTC.

This clone was recorded only once. The chain combines TRBV9 with TRBJ2-5, with a weak D call TRBD2 (6 bases). This CDR3 spans 14 amino acids. V shed 0 bases and J shed 2 bases, with 8 bases lying between them. Germline V gene lookup returns CDR1 SGDLS and CDR2 YYNGEE. The chain's CDR3 is CASSVDGGQETQYF. CDR3 DNA sequence: TGTGCCAGCAGCGTAGATGGGGGGCAAGAGACCCAGTACTTC. The whole variable domain, remainder taken from reference TRBV9 and TRBJ2-5, is DSGVTQTPKHLITATGQRVTLRCSPRSGDLSVYWYQQSLDQGLQFLIQYYNGEERAKGNILERFSAQQFPDLHSELNLSSLELGDSALYFCASSVDGGQETQYFGPGTRLLVL.

The chain uses TRBV5-1 and TRBJ1-1; 11 positions agree with TRBD1. The CDR3 has 16 amino acids. V trimming: 4 bases; J trimming: 2 bases; junction bases outside the gene matches: 7. Germline assignment: CDR1 SGHRS and CDR2 YFSETQ. The CDR3 bases are TGCGCCAGCAGCCCCGGACAGGGGGCTGGAAACACTGAAGCTTTCTTT. It encodes CASSPGQGAGNTEAFF.

This clone was recorded only once. The chain links TRBV19 to TRBJ2-7; TRBD1 is a possible D gene (6 bases). Trimming pared 3 bases from V and 3 bases from J, leaving 12 bases between. This CDR3 has 14 amino acids. Germline values: CDR1 LNHDA, CDR2 SQIVND (reference sequence). Written as DNA, the CDR3 is TGTGCCAGTAGTATGTCAGGGGTCGGCTACGAGCAGTACTTC. It encodes CASSMSGVGYEQYF.

V and J are TRBV24-1 and TRBJ2-3; TRBD2 matches 8 bases. This CDR3 has 18 residues. Germline CDR1 and CDR2: KGHDR and SFDVKD. V lost 3 bases and J lost 2; bases outside the gene matches: 12. DNA for the CDR3: TGTGCCACCAGTGATCTGCAAACGCTAGCGGGTAACACAGATACGCAGTATTTT. Protein: CATSDLQTLAGNTDTQYF.

V and J are TRBV6-5 and TRBJ2-1; D is possibly TRBD1 (5 bases). Germline CDR1 reads MNHEY; CDR2 reads SVGAGI. The length of the CDR3 is 12 residues. V was pared by 5 bases and J by 8 bases, with 10 bases between. In DNA form, the CDR3 reads TGTGCCAGCAGTAGAACAGGCGATGAGCAGTTCTTC. This translates into CASSRTGDEQFF.

In its sample, this clone was seen a few times. V usage is TRBV10-3 and J usage is TRBJ1-5; 7 nucleotides align to TRBD1. V lost 8 bases, J lost 3 bases, and 7 bases stayed unmatched. Germline assignment: CDR1 ENHRY and CDR2 SYGVKD. The CDR3 contains 14 residues. The CDR3 DNA reads TGTGCCATCGGGGGGACAGTTTACAATCAGCCCCAGCATTTT. Protein product: CAIGGTVYNQPQHF.

The chain joins TRBV4-2 to TRBJ1-1; D is possibly TRBD1 (6 bases). The CDR3 contains 15 residues. Trimming took off 2 bases at V and 1 base at J, with 11 bases between the two ends. Germline lookup yields CDR1 LGHNA and CDR2 YNFKEQ. CDR3: CASSQPGQPNTEAFF. DNA of the CDR3: TGTGCCAGCAGCCAACCGGGACAACCGAACACTGAAGCTTTCTTT.

This clone was observed a handful of times. The chain uses TRBV30 and TRBJ1-6, with D unresolved. CDR1 is GTSNPN, CDR2 SVGIG, per germline (reference sequence). V lost 7 bases to trimming and J lost 4 bases, with 14 bases between them. CDR3 length: 14 amino acids. The CDR3 is CAYIEPPYNSPLHF. CDR3 nucleotide sequence: TGTGCCTACATCGAACCCCCGTATAATTCACCCCTCCACTTT.

The chain has TRBV10-2 and TRBJ2-1; 7 nucleotides match TRBD1. The CDR3 is 13 residues long. Per germline, CDR1 WSHSY and CDR2 SAAADI. V lost 5 bases, J lost 5 bases, and 3 bases stayed unmatched. CDR3 sequence (DNA): TGCGCCAGCAGTATTGGGACAGACAATGAGCAGTTCTTC. It translates to CASSIGTDNEQFF.

This sequence joins TRBV7-2 and TRBJ1-5, with D unresolved. The germline V gene encodes CDR1 SGHTA and CDR2 FQGNSA. The CDR3 runs to 13 residues. The V gene lost 5 bases and the J gene lost 6 bases, with 11 bases spanning the gap. The CDR3 DNA is TGTGCCAGCAGCATGGCTGGGCCTCAGCCCCAGCATTTT. This encodes CASSMAGPQPQHF.